This entry describes one T cell receptor (beta chain). No cognate antigen has been identified for it. It has no much larger one-base neighbor in the sample; base qualities were not kept. The germline V gene encodes CDR1 LGHDT and CDR2 YNNKEL (reference sequence). The CDR3 numbers 12 residues from cysteine through phenylalanine. The retained sequence is limited to the CDR3, 36 bases, with the frame set at the first base. V and J lose 5 bases and 7 bases, and a span of 11 bases separates them. The data derive from a study of blood T cell repertoires in COVID-19 (dated by TCRdb to 2020 to 2021). The study in broad terms: The collaborator samples originated in the United States, Italy and Spain and spanned the acute and convalescent phases of COVID-19. A de-identified subject ID, COVID-19 status, age in years and sex were almost always included in the sample metadata. The material from the prospective study consisted of cDNA or gDNA derived from T cells, B-cell-depleted T cells, or PBMCs. The repertoires were released in a freely available public database intended as a resource for research on the immune response to SARS-CoV-2. Where available, HLA class I and class II types were taken from metadata supplied by the sample provider and were not determined by assay-based typing. Samples came from the ongoing ImmuneRACE study (first 160 participants) plus 1,254 subjects from 6 global collaborators. Subjects who had been exposed to COVID-19, were actively infected with it, or had recovered from it provided the deeply sampled blood TCRbeta repertoires that made up the dataset. Results the study describes overall, beyond this receptor: The quantity of clinical and demographic metadata differed by source and by participant and was supplied without curation.

The collaborating institutions used their own protocols to collect whole blood in K2EDTA tubes. For TCRbeta analysis, collaborators shipped samples in one of three forms: frozen whole blood, isolated PBMCs, or DNA extracted from either of those sample types. The immunoSEQ Assay, a bias-controlled multiplex PCR, was used to amplify TCRbeta CDR3 regions from genomic DNA. For the original study's pipeline: The number of nucleated cells in each sample was estimated by amplification of reference gene primers within the assay. To quantify the absolute abundance of each unique TCRbeta CDR3 rearrangement, sequence reads were collapsed and filtered. For each sample, productive Simpson clonality was calculated as the square root of Simpson's diversity index over productive rearrangements. The immuneACCESS repertoire file appears here via TCRdb, limited to in-frame rearrangements. These files lack a portion of the clones; in checked studies, under half of the deficit traces to unresolved V genes, and the cause of the others is not known. The V and J calls and clone size come from that table; D and trimming were worked out from the DNA. This sample gives around 100,000 clones in total; about 90% of them show up just once. The ten largest clones take up around 16% of the sample.

The sequence came from a man between 50 and 59 years old with acute or convalescent COVID-19. The sequencing input was peripheral blood. The sequence is built from TRBV3-1 (or the pseudogene TRBV3-2) and TRBJ1-2; a weak D assignment points to TRBD1 (6 bases agree). The sequence in DNA is TGTGCCAGCAGCAGGCAGGGGCTTGGCTACACCTTC. It codes for CASSRQGLGYTF.